This T cell receptor (beta chain) was identified in a study of CD8 T cells in ankylosing spondylitis. General observations from the study: Peripheral blood samples showed relatively rare disease-linked clones, and these clones were CD8+. What seemed typical of ankylosing spondylitis blood was a TCR beta motif built from roughly eight highly homologous variants. It was reported that disease-linked clones were significantly enriched in matched ankylosing spondylitis synovial fluid.

This clonotype was detected a few times. The antigen remains undetermined. TCRdb reprocessed the 5' RACE reads with MiXCR, giving one entry per CDR3 protein. The data show approximately 31,000 distinct CDR3 sequences, less than 40% seen once. The sequence derives from a male donor with ankylosing spondylitis. Sequenced sample: synovial fluid, either unsorted or a sorted T cell fraction (not recorded which).

The CDR3 loop reads CASSPPPGEGYNEQFF. The CDR3 DNA sequence: TGTGCCAGCAGCCCCCCACCGGGAGAGGGGTACAATGAGCAGTTCTTC. The chain carries TRBV7-9 and TRBJ2-1, with D perhaps matching TRBD2 (6 bases). V dropped 5 bases and J dropped 4 bases, with 18 bases sitting between them. Germline V gene sequence: CDR1 SEHNR, CDR2 FQNEAQ (reference sequence). The CDR3 length is 16 residues.